A single sample is the source of the 30 T cell receptor beta chains below, sequenced in a study of T cell clusters in autoimmune cytopenias. Multiplex touch-down PCR amplified TRB using TRB-A and TRB-B pools in one tube. TCRdb derives one entry per CDR3 protein from the multiplex PCR reads, leaving out DNA. The sample totals roughly 2,900 distinct CDR3 sequences; its top ten clones hold approximately 6.3%. TRB was amplified from around 0.25 ug of peripheral blood genomic DNA per sample. These data were likewise used in another study, on T cell repertoires in aging, cancer and after chemotherapy.

The material sequenced was peripheral blood. The receptors shown here come from a human donor in good health.

By frequency, this clonotype registers medium-sized (0.01 to 0.1%). The rearrangement links TRBV19 to TRBJ1-5. Looked up from germline, CDR1 is LNHDA and CDR2 is SQIVND (reference sequence). The CDR3 has 13 amino acids. CDR3: CASRGEGRSFMDF.

This clonotype shows up as large by frequency. V and J are TRBV29-1 and TRBJ2-3. CDR1 and CDR2 from the germline V gene are SQVTM and ANQGSEA. There are 14 residues in the CDR3. This chain's CDR3 is CSVGSGASTDTQYF.

Measured by frequency, this clonotype is medium-sized. This sequence joins TRBV7-9 and TRBJ2-5; TCRdb proposes TRBD2, but this gene call is untestable without DNA. The length of the CDR3 is 14 residues. Germline values: CDR1 SEHNR, CDR2 FQNEAQ (reference sequence). CDR3: CASSPRVAAPAQYF.

This clonotype is deemed medium-sized by its frequency. J is TRBJ2-1 and V is TRBV6-4; TCRdb names TRBD2, which stays unverified in the absence of DNA. The CDR3 runs to 13 residues. The germline V gene encodes CDR1 MRHNA and CDR2 SNTAGT. CDR3 protein: CASSVELGREQFF.

This clonotype is identified as medium-sized from frequency. The rearrangement uses TRBV6-2 or TRBV6-3 and TRBJ1-2; TCRdb lists TRBD1, though no DNA is available to test this call. Germline assignment: CDR1 MNHEY and CDR2 SVGEGT. This CDR3 comprises 14 residues. The CDR3: CASLSGGYFWDYTF.

The V and J genes are TRBV5-4 and TRBJ1-6. Germline V gene data show CDR1 as SGHNT and CDR2 as YYREEE (reference sequence). The CDR3 covers 15 residues. CDR3 loop: CASSTWTDLGSPLHF. Supplemented by reference TRBV5-4 and TRBJ1-6, the full variable domain reads ETGVTQSPTHLIKTRGQQVTLRCSSQSGHNTVSWYQQALGQGPQFIFQYYREEENGRGNFPPRFSGLQFPNYSSELNVNALELDDSALYLCASSTWTDLGSPLHFGNGTRLTVT.

This clonotype is labeled medium-sized based on frequency. This chain connects TRBV10-3 to TRBJ1-1. This CDR3 contains 14 residues. Per germline, CDR1 ENHRY and CDR2 SYGVKD. The CDR3 here is CAISVTDGGTEAFF.

This clonotype is labeled medium-sized based on frequency. The CDR3 here is CASSYSRGSDTEAFF. The chain is built from TRBV6-5 and TRBJ1-1. The CDR3 runs 15 residues. Germline V gives CDR1 MNHEY, CDR2 SVGAGI.

Judged by frequency, this clonotype is medium-sized. The rearrangement uses TRBV18 and TRBJ2-2. CDR3 length equals 14 residues. CDR1 is KGHSH and CDR2 is LQKENI in the germline V gene. CDR3 in amino acids: CASQPTANTGELFF.

This chain uses TRBV20-1 with TRBJ1-5; TCRdb calls TRBD1, which cannot be checked without DNA. Germline V lookup: CDR1 DFQATT, CDR2 SNEGSKA (reference sequence). This CDR3 region has 13 residues. This CDR3 reads CSARGDINQPQHF.

Considering frequency, this clonotype is medium-sized. V and J are TRBV6-5 and TRBJ1-1. CDR1 and CDR2 (germline): MNHEY, SVGAGI. This CDR3 is built from 13 residues. CDR3 residues: CASSLRVATEAFF.

This clonotype is deemed large by its frequency. The chain couples TRBV30 to TRBJ2-5; TCRdb outputs TRBD1, but without DNA this stays unchecked. CDR3 size: 13 residues. Germline V gene lookup returns CDR1 GTSNPN and CDR2 SVGIG (reference sequence). The CDR3 sequence: CAWTTGGEETQYF.

Considering frequency, this clonotype is large. The rearrangement links TRBV29-1 to TRBJ2-7; no DNA is available, so the TRBD2 call from TCRdb remains unchecked. The CDR3 loop spans 13 amino acids. Germline V CDR1 and CDR2: SQVTM, ANQGSEA. The CDR3 protein is CSVARDPSYEQYF.

This chain connects TRBV7-2 to TRBJ2-1; the D call from TCRdb, TRBD1, cannot be confirmed without DNA. This CDR3 has 15 amino acids. Germline V gene sequence: CDR1 SGHTA, CDR2 FQGNSA. The CDR3 reads CASSKAGTPGNEQFF. The full variable domain, rest sourced from reference TRBV7-2 and TRBJ2-1, is GAGVSQSPSNKVTEKGKDVELRCDPISGHTALYWYRQSLGQGLEFLIYFQGNSAPDKSGLPSDRFSAERTGGSVSTLTIQRTQQEDSAVYLCASSKAGTPGNEQFFGPGTRLTVL.

In terms of frequency, this clonotype is medium-sized. The gene calls are TRBV6-6 and TRBJ2-7; TCRdb reports TRBD1, a call that lacks DNA to check it against. The CDR3 runs to 14 residues. Germline V gene sequence: CDR1 MNHNY, CDR2 SVGAGI (reference sequence). This CDR3 reads CASSPGTALYEQYF.

By frequency, this clonotype is medium-sized. The rearrangement links TRBV6-1 to TRBJ2-1. CDR3 length equals 14 residues. In germline, CDR1 is MNHNS, CDR2 SASEGT. The CDR3 here is CASSEAEVKKEQFF.

CDR3 loop: CSARTDIGGNTIYF. V and J are TRBV20-1 and TRBJ1-3; TCRdb's assignment of TRBD1 cannot be checked, as there is no DNA. The germline V gene encodes CDR1 DFQATT and CDR2 SNEGSKA (reference sequence). The CDR3 sequence is 14 residues long.

The CDR3 protein is CATGTSDNNEQFF. V gene TRBV24-1 combines with J gene TRBJ2-1; the D gene TCRdb calls, TRBD2, cannot be checked with no DNA. The CDR3 sequence is 13 residues long. Germline assignment: CDR1 KGHDR and CDR2 SFDVKD.

The chain joins TRBV5-4 to TRBJ2-5; TCRdb picks TRBD2, but there is no DNA to check that call. CDR1 and CDR2 (germline): SGHNT, YYREEE (reference sequence). This CDR3 is 15 amino acids long. The CDR3 region is CASTPASGGPGTQYF.

This chain links TRBV19 with TRBJ1-3; TCRdb outputs TRBD1, but without DNA this stays unchecked. Germline-derived CDR1 and CDR2 are LNHDA and SQIVND (reference sequence). The CDR3 contains 13 residues. The CDR3 loop reads CASTRDNRNTIYF.

According to its frequency, this clonotype is medium-sized. The chain recombines TRBV5-6 with TRBJ2-1. This CDR3 region has 12 residues. Germline values: CDR1 SGHDT, CDR2 YYEEEE. CDR3 sequence: CASSLVANEQFF.

By frequency, this clonotype registers medium-sized. This chain joins TRBV6-2 or TRBV6-3 and TRBJ2-1; TCRdb selects TRBD2, and the lack of DNA leaves this call unchecked. Germline CDR1 MNHEY, CDR2 SVGEGT. CDR3 length equals 16 residues. The CDR3 loop is CASRGLAGGSYNEQFF.

The CDR3: CASSPRDTQYF. The chain employs TRBV7-2 and TRBJ2-3. The CDR3 has 11 amino acids. Germline CDR1 and CDR2: SGHTA and FQGNSA.

This clonotype is deemed medium-sized by its frequency. J is TRBJ2-7 and V is TRBV19; TCRdb selects TRBD2, and the lack of DNA leaves this call unchecked. The CDR3 sequence is 15 residues long. Germline V CDR1 and CDR2: LNHDA, SQIVND (reference sequence). The CDR3 reads CASSMGLSQRYEQYF.

V gene TRBV29-1 combines with J gene TRBJ2-2; the TCRdb D gene call, TRBD2, has no DNA to confirm it. The CDR3 extends over 15 amino acids. The germline V gene encodes CDR1 SQVTM and CDR2 ANQGSEA. CDR3 sequence: CSVSVAGANTGELFF.

Judged by frequency, this clonotype is medium-sized (0.01 to 0.1%). The J gene is TRBJ2-3, the V gene TRBV18; TCRdb lists TRBD1, though no DNA is available to test this call. The CDR3 length is 17 residues. CDR1 is KGHSH, CDR2 LQKENI, per germline. The chain's CDR3 is CASSPPGTVTSTDTQYF.

This clonotype shows up as medium-sized by frequency. J is TRBJ2-7 and V is TRBV5-5. This CDR3 is built from 11 residues. CDR1 SGHKS and CDR2 YYEKEE come from the germline V gene (reference sequence). The CDR3 reads CASSLDYEQYF.

Measured by frequency, this clonotype is medium-sized. This sequence joins TRBV12-3 or TRBV12-4 and TRBJ1-6; TCRdb designates TRBD1, a call that cannot be tested without DNA. The CDR3 runs to 15 residues. The CDR3 sequence: CASSRGGTGDSPLHF.

This clonotype is identified as medium-sized from frequency. The chain joins TRBV7-6 to TRBJ2-7; TCRdb's assignment of TRBD1 cannot be checked, as there is no DNA. Germline V CDR1 and CDR2: SGHVS, FNYEAQ. The CDR3 contains 16 residues. The CDR3 protein is CASSFRSAGARGEQYF.

Measured by frequency, this clonotype is medium-sized. The V call is TRBV6-5, the J call TRBJ1-2; the D call from TCRdb, TRBD1, cannot be confirmed without DNA. CDR3 size: 14 residues. Germline CDR1 reads MNHEY; CDR2 reads SVGAGI. The CDR3 sequence: CASREDRGYYGYTF.